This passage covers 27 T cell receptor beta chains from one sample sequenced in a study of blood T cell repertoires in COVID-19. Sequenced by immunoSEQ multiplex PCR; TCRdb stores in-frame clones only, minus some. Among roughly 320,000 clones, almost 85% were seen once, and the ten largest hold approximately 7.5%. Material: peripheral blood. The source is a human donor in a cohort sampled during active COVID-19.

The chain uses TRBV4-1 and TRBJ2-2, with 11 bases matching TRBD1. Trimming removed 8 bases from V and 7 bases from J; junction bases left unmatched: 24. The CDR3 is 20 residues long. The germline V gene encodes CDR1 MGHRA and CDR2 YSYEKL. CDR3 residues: CASRHTGTGGWEYIHGELFF. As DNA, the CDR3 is TGCGCCAGCCGACACACCGGGACAGGGGGTTGGGAGTATATTCACGGGGAGCTGTTTTTT.

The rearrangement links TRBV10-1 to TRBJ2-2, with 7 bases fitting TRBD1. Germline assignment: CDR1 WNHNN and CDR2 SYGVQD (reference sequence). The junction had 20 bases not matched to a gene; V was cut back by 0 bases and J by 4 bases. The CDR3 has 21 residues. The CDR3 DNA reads TGCGCCAGCAGTGAGTCGACGAAGAGACAGGGATCCGGGAAGGCCACCGGGGAGCTGTTTTTT. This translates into CASSESTKRQGSGKATGELFF.

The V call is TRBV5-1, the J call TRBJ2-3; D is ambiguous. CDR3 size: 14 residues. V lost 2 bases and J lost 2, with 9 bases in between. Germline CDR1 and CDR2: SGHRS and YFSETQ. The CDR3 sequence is CASSFEALTDTQYF. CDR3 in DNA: TGCGCCAGCAGCTTCGAAGCCCTCACAGATACGCAGTATTTT.

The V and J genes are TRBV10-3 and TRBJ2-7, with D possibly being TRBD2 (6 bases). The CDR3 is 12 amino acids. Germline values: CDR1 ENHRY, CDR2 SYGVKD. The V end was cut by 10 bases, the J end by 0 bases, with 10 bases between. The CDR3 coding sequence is TGTGCCAGTAGCGGTAGCTCCTACGAGCAGTACTTC. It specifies CASSGSSYEQYF.

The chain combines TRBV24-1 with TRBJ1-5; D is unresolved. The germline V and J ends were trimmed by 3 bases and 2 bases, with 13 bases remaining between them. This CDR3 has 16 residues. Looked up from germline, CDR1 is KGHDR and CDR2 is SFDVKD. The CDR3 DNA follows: TGTGCCACCAGTGATGGCCGTCCGGGTGGCAATCAGCCCCAGCATTTT. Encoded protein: CATSDGRPGGNQPQHF.

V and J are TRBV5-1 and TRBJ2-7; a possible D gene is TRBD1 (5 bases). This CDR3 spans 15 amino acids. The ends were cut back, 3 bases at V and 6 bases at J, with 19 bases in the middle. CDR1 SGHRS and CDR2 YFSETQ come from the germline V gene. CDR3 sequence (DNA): TGCGCCAGCAGCTCAATAAAATATGGAAGGGGCGAGCAGTACTTC. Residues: CASSSIKYGRGEQYF.

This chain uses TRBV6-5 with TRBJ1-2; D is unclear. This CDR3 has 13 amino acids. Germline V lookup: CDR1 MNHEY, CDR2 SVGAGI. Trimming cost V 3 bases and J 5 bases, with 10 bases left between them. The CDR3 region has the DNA TGTGCCAGCAGTTATATGGGAGGGTATGGCTACACCTTC. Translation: CASSYMGGYGYTF.

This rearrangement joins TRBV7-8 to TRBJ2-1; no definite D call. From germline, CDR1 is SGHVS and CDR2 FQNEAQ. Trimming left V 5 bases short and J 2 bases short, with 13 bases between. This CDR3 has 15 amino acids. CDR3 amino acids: CASSPRNQAYNEQFF. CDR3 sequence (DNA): TGTGCCAGCAGCCCCAGGAATCAGGCCTACAATGAGCAGTTCTTC. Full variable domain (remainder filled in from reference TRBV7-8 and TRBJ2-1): GAGVSQSPRYKVAKRGQDVALRCDPISGHVSLFWYQQALGQGPEFLTYFQNEAQLDKSGLPSDRFFAERPEGSVSTLKIQRTQQEDSAVYLCASSPRNQAYNEQFFGPGTRLTVL.

CDR3 residues: CASSEDQGGGYTF. The CDR3 DNA is TGTGCCAGCAGTGAAGACCAGGGGGGTGGCTACACCTTC. V gene TRBV6-1 combines with J gene TRBJ1-2; 7 bases are shared with TRBD1. After removal of 1 base from V and 7 bases from J, the junction contained 3 bases not matched to a gene. CDR1 is MNHNS and CDR2 is SASEGT in the germline V gene. The CDR3 spans 13 residues.

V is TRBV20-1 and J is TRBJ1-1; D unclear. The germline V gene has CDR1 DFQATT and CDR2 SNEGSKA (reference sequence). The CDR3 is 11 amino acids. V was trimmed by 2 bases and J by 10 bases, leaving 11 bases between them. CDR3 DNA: TGCAGTGCTAGATCCGGGAGCGGAGCTTTCTTT. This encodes CSARSGSGAFF.

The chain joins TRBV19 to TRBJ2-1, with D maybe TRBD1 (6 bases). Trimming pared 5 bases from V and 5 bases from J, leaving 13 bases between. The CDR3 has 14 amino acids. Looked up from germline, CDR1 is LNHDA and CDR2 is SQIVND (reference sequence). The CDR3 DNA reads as TGTGCCAGTAGTCTAACCAGGGGTAACAATGAGCAGTTCTTC. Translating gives CASSLTRGNNEQFF.

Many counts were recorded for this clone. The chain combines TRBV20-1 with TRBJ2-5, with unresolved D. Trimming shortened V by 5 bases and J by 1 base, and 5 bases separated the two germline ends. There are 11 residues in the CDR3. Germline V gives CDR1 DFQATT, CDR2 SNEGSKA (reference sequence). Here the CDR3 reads CSARSQETQYF. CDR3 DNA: TGCAGTGCTCGGTCCCAAGAGACCCAGTACTTC.

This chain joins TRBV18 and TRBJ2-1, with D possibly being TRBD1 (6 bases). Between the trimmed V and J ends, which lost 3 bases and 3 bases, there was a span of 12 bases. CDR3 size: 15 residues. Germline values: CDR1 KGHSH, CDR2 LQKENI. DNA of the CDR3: TGTGCCAGCTCACCGGGAACAGGGTTCTACAATGAGCAGTTCTTC. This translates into CASSPGTGFYNEQFF.

CDR3 nucleotide sequence: TGTGCCAGTAGTTTCGGGAGGGGGCTGGGAACTGAAGCTTTCTTT. It codes for CASSFGRGLGTEAFF. V gene TRBV19 combines with J gene TRBJ1-1, with 7 bases matching TRBD1. V was clipped by 5 bases and J by 5 bases; unmatched bases: 11. There are 15 residues in the CDR3. Germline loops: CDR1 LNHDA, CDR2 SQIVND (reference sequence).

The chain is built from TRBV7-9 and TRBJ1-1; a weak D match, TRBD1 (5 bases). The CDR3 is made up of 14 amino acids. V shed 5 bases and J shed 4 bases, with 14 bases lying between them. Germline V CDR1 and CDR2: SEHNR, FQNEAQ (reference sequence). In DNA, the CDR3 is TGTGCCAGCAGCCCTCGTCAGGGAGGCACTGAAGCTTTCTTT. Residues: CASSPRQGGTEAFF. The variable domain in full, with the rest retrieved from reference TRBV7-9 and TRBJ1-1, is DTGVSQNPRHKITKRGQNVTFRCDPISEHNRLYWYRQTLGQGPEFLTYFQNEAQLEKSRLLSDRFSAERPKGSFSTLEIQRTEQGDSAMYLCASSPRQGGTEAFFGQGTRLTVV.

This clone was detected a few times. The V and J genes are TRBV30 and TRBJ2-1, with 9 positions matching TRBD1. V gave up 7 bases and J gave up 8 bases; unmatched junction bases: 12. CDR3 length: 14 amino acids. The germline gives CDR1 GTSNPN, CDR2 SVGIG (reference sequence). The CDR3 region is CASAPGTGRDEQFF. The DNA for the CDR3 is TGTGCCTCTGCACCCGGGACAGGGCGGGATGAGCAGTTCTTC.

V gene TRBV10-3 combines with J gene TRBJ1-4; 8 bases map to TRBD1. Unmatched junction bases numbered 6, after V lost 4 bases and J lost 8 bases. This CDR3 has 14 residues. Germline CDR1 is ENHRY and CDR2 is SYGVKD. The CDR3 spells CAISAGQGAEKLFF. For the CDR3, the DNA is TGTGCCATCAGTGCAGGGCAGGGGGCCGAAAAACTGTTTTTT.

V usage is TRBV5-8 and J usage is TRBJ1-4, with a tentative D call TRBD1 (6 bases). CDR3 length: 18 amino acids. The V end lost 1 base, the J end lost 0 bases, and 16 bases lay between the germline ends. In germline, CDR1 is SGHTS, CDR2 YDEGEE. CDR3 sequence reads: CASSLLDSAFATNEKLFF. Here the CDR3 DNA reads TGTGCCAGCAGCTTGTTGGACAGCGCCTTTGCAACTAATGAAAAACTGTTTTTT.

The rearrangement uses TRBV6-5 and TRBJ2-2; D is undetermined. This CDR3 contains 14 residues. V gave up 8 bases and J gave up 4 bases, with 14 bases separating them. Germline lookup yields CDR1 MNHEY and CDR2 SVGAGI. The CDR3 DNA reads TGTGCCAGCCTCAACATTGAGGTCACCGGGGAGCTGTTTTTT. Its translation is CASLNIEVTGELFF.

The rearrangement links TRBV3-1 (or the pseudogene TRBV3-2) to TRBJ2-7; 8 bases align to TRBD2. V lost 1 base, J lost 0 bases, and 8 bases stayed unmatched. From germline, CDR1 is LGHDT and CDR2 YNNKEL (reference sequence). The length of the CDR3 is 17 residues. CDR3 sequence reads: CASSQGYVAGGSYEQYF. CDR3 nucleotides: TGTGCCAGCAGCCAAGGCTACGTCGCGGGGGGCTCCTACGAGCAGTACTTC.

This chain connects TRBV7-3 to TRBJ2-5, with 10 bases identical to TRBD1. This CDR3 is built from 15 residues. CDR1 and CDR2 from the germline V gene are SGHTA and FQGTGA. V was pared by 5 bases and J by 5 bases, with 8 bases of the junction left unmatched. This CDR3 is CASSPGQGVRETQYF. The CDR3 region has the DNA TGTGCCAGCAGCCCAGGACAGGGGGTCAGGGAGACCCAGTACTTC.

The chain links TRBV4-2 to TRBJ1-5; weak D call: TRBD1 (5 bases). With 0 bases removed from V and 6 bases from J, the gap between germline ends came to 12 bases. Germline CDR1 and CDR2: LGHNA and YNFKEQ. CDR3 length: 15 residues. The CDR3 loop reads CASSQDARGGQPQHF. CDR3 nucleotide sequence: TGTGCCAGCAGCCAAGATGCAAGGGGAGGTCAGCCCCAGCATTTT.

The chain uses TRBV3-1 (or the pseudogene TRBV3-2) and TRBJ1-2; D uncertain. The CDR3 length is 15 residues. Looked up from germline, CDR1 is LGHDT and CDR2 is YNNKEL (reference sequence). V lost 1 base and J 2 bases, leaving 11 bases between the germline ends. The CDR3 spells CASSQVSGENYGYTF. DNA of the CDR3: TGTGCCAGCAGCCAAGTCTCCGGGGAAAACTATGGCTACACCTTC.

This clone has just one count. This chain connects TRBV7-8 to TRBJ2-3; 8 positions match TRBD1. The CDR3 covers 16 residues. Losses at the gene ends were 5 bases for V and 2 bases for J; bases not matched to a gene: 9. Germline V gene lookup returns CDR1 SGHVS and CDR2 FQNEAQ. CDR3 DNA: TGTGCCAGCAGCGCCCTTGGGGGACAGGACACAGATACGCAGTATTTT. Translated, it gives CASSALGGQDTDTQYF.

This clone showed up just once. The CDR3 nucleotides are TGTGCCACCAGCAGTTTCGGCACCGGGGAGCTGTTTTTT. Protein product: CATSSFGTGELFF. This rearrangement joins TRBV15 to TRBJ2-2; unclear D gene. The CDR3 length is 13 residues. The germline V gene encodes CDR1 LNHNV and CDR2 YYDKDF (reference sequence). The V gene lost 3 bases and the J gene lost 4 bases, with 6 bases spanning the gap.

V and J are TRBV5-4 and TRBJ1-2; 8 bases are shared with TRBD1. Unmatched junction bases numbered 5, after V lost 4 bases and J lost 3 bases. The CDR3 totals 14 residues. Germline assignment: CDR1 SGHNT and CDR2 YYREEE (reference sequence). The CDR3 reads CASSQDRVHYGYTF. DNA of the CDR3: TGTGCCAGCAGCCAGGACAGGGTACACTATGGCTACACCTTC.

The CDR3 loop is CASSESQNSGANVLTF. DNA of the CDR3: TGTGCCAGCAGTGAATCTCAGAACTCTGGGGCCAACGTCCTGACTTTC. This chain connects TRBV25-1 to TRBJ2-6; D gene uncertain. The V end lost 1 base, the J end lost 0 bases, and 7 bases lay between the germline ends. Germline-derived CDR1 and CDR2 are MGHDK and SYGVNS. This CDR3 has 16 residues.